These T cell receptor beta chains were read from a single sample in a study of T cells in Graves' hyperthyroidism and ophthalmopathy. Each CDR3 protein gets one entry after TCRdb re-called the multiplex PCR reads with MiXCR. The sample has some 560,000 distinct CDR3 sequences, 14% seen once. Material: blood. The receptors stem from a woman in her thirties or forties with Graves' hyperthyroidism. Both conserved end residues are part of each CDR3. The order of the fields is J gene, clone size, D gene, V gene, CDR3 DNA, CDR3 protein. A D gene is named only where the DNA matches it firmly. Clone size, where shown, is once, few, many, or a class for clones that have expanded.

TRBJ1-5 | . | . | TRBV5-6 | TGTGCCAGCAGCCTACTCCACGGAGATCAGCCCCAGCATTTT | CASSLLHGDQPQHF
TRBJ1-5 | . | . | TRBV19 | TGTGCCAGCTCCGACCAGGGGTCAGGTCAGCCCCAGCATTTT | CASSDQGSGQPQHF
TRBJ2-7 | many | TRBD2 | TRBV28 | TGTGCCAGCAGTTTCCAAGCGGGGCTTAGGGAGCAGTACTTC | CASSFQAGLREQYF
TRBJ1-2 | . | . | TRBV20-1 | TGCAGTGCTAGACCGGAGCCCTATGGCTACACCTTC | CSARPEPYGYTF
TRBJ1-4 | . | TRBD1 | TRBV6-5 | TGTGCCAGCAGTTACTCGGGACAGGGAACTGAAAAACTGTTTTTT | CASSYSGQGTEKLFF
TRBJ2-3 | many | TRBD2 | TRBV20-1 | TGCAGTGCTAGCTCTCTAGCGGGAGACGTCGGGGATACGCAGTATTTT | CSASSLAGDVGDTQYF
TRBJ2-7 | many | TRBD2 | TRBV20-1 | TGCAGTGCTATAGATCGGCTAGCGGGAGGTCTGCCTTCCGAGCAGTACTTC | CSAIDRLAGGLPSEQYF
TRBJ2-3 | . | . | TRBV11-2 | TGTGCCAGCAGCCAAGATGTGGCAGATACGCAGTATTTT | CASSQDVADTQYF
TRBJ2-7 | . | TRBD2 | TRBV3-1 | TGTGCCAGCAGCCAGGGACTAGCGGGAGAGTCCCCCTACGAGCAGTACTTC | CASSQGLAGESPYEQYF
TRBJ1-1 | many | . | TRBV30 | TGTGCCTGGTGGCGGGGACATAAAAACACTGAAGCTTTCTTT | CAWWRGHKNTEAFF
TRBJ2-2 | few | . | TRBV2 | TGTGCCAGCCAAGCCTTTCAGATGAAGGACACTAACACCGGGGAGCTGTTTTTT | CASQAFQMKDTNTGELFF
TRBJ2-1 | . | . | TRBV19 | TGTGCCAGTAGTTCAAGGTCCGGGACCGGCAATGAGCAGTTCTTC | CASSSRSGTGNEQFF
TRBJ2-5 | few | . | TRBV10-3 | TGTGCCATCAGTGAGCGCAGGCCTGACTTGGAGACCCAGTACTTC | CAISERRPDLETQYF
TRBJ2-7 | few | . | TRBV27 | TGTGCCAGCAGTTTATCGGAACAGACCTACGAGCAGTACTTC | CASSLSEQTYEQYF
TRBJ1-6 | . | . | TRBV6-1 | TGTGCCAGCGGCCCCCGGGCGGTCGACAATTCACCCCTCCACTTT | CASGPRAVDNSPLHF
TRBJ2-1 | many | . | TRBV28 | TGTGCCAGCAGCCGCAATGAGCAGTTCTTC | CASSRNEQFF
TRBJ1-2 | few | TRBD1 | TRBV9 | TGTGCCAGCAGCGTAGCCGGGCAGGGGGACTATGGCTACACCTTC | CASSVAGQGDYGYTF
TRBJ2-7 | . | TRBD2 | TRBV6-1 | TGTGCCAGCAGAAGACTAGCGGGATTGGACGGGCAGTACTTC | CASRRLAGLDGQYF
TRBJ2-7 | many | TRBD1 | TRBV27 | TGTGCCAGCAGCTCCGGGACAGGGTTCTACGAGCAGTACTTC | CASSSGTGFYEQYF
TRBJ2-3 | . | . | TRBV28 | TGTGCCAGCAGTTTTTCAGCCTCGGATACGCAGTATTTT | CASSFSASDTQYF
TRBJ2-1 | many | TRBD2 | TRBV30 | TGTGCCTGGAGTGTAATGGTTCTTTATGCGACTAGCGGCAATGAGCAGTTCTTC | CAWSVMVLYATSGNEQFF
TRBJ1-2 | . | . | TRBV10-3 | TGTGCCATCAGTGAGGTACTTGTTGGAAGCTACACCTTC | CAISEVLVGSYTF
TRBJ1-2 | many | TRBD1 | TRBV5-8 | TGTGCCAGCAGCTTGGGACAGGGATCCGGCGGCTACACCTTC | CASSLGQGSGGYTF
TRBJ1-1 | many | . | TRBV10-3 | TGTGCCATCAGTGCCGGGACTAACCGTGGGAACACTGAAGCTTTCTTT | CAISAGTNRGNTEAFF
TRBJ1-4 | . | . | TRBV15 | TGTGCCACCAGCGGACTACAGGGAAGTGAAAAACTGTTTTTT | CATSGLQGSEKLFF
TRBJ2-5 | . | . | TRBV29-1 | TGCAGCGTTGAAGACTCGGACGGGACCCAGTACTTC | CSVEDSDGTQYF
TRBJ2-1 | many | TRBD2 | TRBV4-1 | TGCGCCAGCAGCCAAGGTGCCGGGAGGGCCGGGAATGAGCAGTTCTTC | CASSQGAGRAGNEQFF
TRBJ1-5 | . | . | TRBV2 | TGTGCCAGCAGTGTTTCCGGGGATTTTAGCCCCCAGCATTTT | CASSVSGDFSPQHF
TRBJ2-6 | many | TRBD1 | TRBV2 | TGTGCCAGCAGTGCCGGGACAGGGTTATACTCTGGGGCCAACGTCCTGACTTTC | CASSAGTGLYSGANVLTF
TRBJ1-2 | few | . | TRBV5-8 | TGTGCCAGCAGCTACTCGGGCGTCCCACAGACAATGTTTAACTATGGCTACACCTTC | CASSYSGVPQTMFNYGYTF
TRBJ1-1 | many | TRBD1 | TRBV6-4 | TGTGCCAGCAGACCCGGGGGGACAGGGTCTGAAAACACTGAAGCTTTCTTT | CASRPGGTGSENTEAFF
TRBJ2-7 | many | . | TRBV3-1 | TGTGCCAGCAGCCAAGACGGGCGCGAGCAGTACTTC | CASSQDGREQYF
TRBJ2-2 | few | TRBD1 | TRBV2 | TGTGCCGGCGGGACAGGGGACACCGGGGAGCTGCTTTTT | CAGGTGDTGELLF
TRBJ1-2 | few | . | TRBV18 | TGTGCCAGCTCACCTGGAGGGTTTGACTACACCTTC | CASSPGGFDYTF
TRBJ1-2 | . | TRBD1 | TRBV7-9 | TGTGCCAGCAGCTCAAATTCGGGACAGGGGGCATATGGCTACACCTTC | CASSSNSGQGAYGYTF
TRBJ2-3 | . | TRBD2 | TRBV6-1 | TGTGCCAGCAAGCGAGGGACTAGCGGGATGTCTGATACGCAGTATTTT | CASKRGTSGMSDTQYF
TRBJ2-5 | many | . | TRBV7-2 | TGTGCCAGCAGCTCCCAAGCGGATCGGCAAGAGACCCAGTACTTC | CASSSQADRQETQYF
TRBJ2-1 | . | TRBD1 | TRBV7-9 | TGTGCCAGCAGCTCGACAGGGGGCGATTTTGGGCAGTTCTTC | CASSSTGGDFGQFF
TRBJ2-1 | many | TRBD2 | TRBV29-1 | TGCAGCGCTACGAATAGCGGGAGCAATGAGCAGTTCTTC | CSATNSGSNEQFF
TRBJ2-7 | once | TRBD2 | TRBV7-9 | TGTGCCAGCAGCTCCACTAGCGGGAGGGGGGACCCCTACGAGCAGTACTTC | CASSSTSGRGDPYEQYF
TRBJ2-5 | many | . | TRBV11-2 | TGTGCCAGCAGCTTAGATAGGCAGGATTACCAAGAGACCCAGTACTTC | CASSLDRQDYQETQYF
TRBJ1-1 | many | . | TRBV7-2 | TGTGCCAGCAGCTTAGAGGTAGTGAGGGGCACTGAAGCTTTCTTT | CASSLEVVRGTEAFF